The sequence of this TCR beta chain was determined in a study of T cells in tuberculosis. Study context: IGRA-negative adolescents, IGRA-positive adolescents with latent tuberculosis and adults with active tuberculosis formed this South African cohort. Blood was taken before or within 7 days of anti-tuberculosis therapy. Study-wide results and limits: Active tuberculosis TCR-alpha repertoires lay closer to GMM-specific TCRs than IGRA-negative controls, suggesting clonal expansion.

Time point noted: new active TB diagnosis, blood taken before or within 7 days of starting treatment. Tuberculosis was confirmed by positive sputum smear and/or M. tuberculosis culture. As regards this clone: Its antigen is not identified.

Libraries were prepared by immunoSEQ multiplex PCR; TCRdb keeps only in-frame clonotypes and omits some of them. The table records about 50,000 clones, roughly 96% of them present only once. V lost 2 bases and J lost 1; bases outside the gene matches: 1. Germline loops: CDR1 SNHLY, CDR2 FYNNEI. The CDR3 consists of 14 residues. This chain connects TRBV2 to TRBJ1-1, with 7 bases lining up with TRBD1. The clonotype was recovered from an adult with tuberculosis. The source material was PBMCs, sampled at tuberculosis diagnosis. In DNA form, the CDR3 reads TGTGCCAGCAGTGAACGGACAGGGAACACTGAAGCTTTCTTT. Its translation is CASSERTGNTEAFF.